The following is a TCR beta chain sequence with its context. Its antigen is not identified. This sample was taken from a study of cytomegalovirus exposure and HLA in healthy donors. Measured with immunoSEQ multiplex PCR; TCRdb has only the in-frame clones, and not every one. Found here are almost 75,000 clones, just under 85% of them singletons; the top ten hold under 3.5%. V lost 5 bases to trimming and J lost 0 bases; unmatched junction nucleotides: 2. Germline V gene lookup returns CDR1 MNHEY and CDR2 SVGAGI. The CDR3 is made up of 15 amino acids. Findings of the study overall: Accounts indicate the classifier identified cytomegalovirus status with strong specificity and sensitivity.

The sample comprised PBMCs. This clonotype was obtained from a man aged 25 to 45 in good health and CMV-seronegative. V usage is TRBV6-5 and J usage is TRBJ2-2; 8 bases fit TRBD2. The CDR3 bases are TGTGCCAGCAGTCTTAGCGGGGCGAACACCGGGGAGCTGTTTTTT. It translates to CASSLSGANTGELFF.